The source of this T cell receptor (beta chain) is a study of blood T cell repertoires in COVID-19. Study overall: The United States, Italy and Spain supplied acute and convalescent COVID-19 samples. Sample material is recorded as cDNA or gDNA derived from T cells, B-cell-depleted T cells, or PBMCs.

The V gene's germline CDR1 is SNHLY and CDR2 FYNNEI. The CDR3 totals 12 residues. V was pared by 6 bases and J by 2 bases, with 6 bases between. Sequencing was performed with immunoSEQ multiplex PCR; in TCRdb, only in-frame clones are kept and a portion is missing. Among roughly 13,000 clones, roughly 85% were seen once, and the ten largest hold approximately 15%. This sequence joins TRBV2 and TRBJ2-3; no firm D call. The clonotype originates from a human donor with active COVID-19. The donor label of this sample is uncertain. Source material: peripheral blood. Here the CDR3 reads CASSYFTDTQYF. CDR3 nucleotide sequence: TGTGCCAGCAGCTACTTCACAGATACGCAGTATTTT.